What follows are 8 T cell receptor beta chains derived from one specimen sequenced in a study of blood T cells in healthy people across ages. It was with a sample-barcoded 5' primer and a J-beta primer mix that a second PCR of about 7 to 12 cycles was run. MiXCR, applied by TCRdb to the 5' RACE reads, yields one record per CDR3 protein. The repertoire holds 1 million or so distinct CDR3 sequences, with almost 25% as singletons. The data were also submitted as part of a second study, on T cells of mothers and their children.

What was sequenced was blood. The receptors come from a girl aged 2 to 9 in good health.

This clonotype was seen a few times. This chain uses TRBV6-6 with TRBJ1-2; D is ambiguous. V was clipped by 2 bases and J by 6 bases, with 19 bases between them. Germline values: CDR1 MNHNY, CDR2 SVGAGI (reference sequence). This CDR3 is built from 16 residues. CDR3 DNA sequence: TGTGCCAGCAGTTACAGATTGGAGGGCGGTAGGGATGGCTACACCTTC. Its translation is CASSYRLEGGRDGYTF.

This clonotype has just a few counts. The chain uses TRBV18 and TRBJ2-5, with 9 bases that match TRBD1. CDR1 and CDR2 from the germline V gene are KGHSH and LQKENI. V trimming: 5 bases; J trimming: 4 bases; junction bases outside the gene matches: 23. This CDR3 has 20 residues. DNA for the CDR3: TGTGCCAGCTCATCGGAGACCGGGACAGGGAGACTCGGAATAGGAGAGACCCAGTACTTC. Translation: CASSSETGTGRLGIGETQYF.

The V and J genes are TRBV14 and TRBJ2-2; TRBD2 agrees at 11 bases. After removal of 6 bases from V and 6 bases from J, the junction contained 6 bases not matched to a gene. Per the germline V gene, CDR1 is SGHDN and CDR2 is FVKESK. CDR3 length: 15 amino acids. Here the CDR3 DNA reads TGTGCCAGCAGAAGCGGACTAGCGGGCGCCGGGGAGCTGTTTTTT. It encodes CASRSGLAGAGELFF.

Here the CDR3 DNA reads TGTGCCAGCAGTTTATCGCAACTAACGGCTTTCTTT. Its protein product is CASSLSQLTAFF. The chain combines TRBV12-3 or TRBV12-4 with TRBJ1-1; no clear D. V lost 2 bases to trimming and J lost 11 bases, with 12 bases between them. The CDR3 sequence is 12 residues long.

The V and J genes are TRBV27 and TRBJ2-7, with TRBD1 identical over 7 bases. The CDR3 runs 14 residues. V was pared by 8 bases and J by 4 bases, with 11 bases of the junction left unmatched. Germline V lookup: CDR1 MNHEY, CDR2 SMNVEV (reference sequence). The CDR3 bases are TGTGCCAGCTCCCCCGGGACAGTTAGGTACGAGCAGTACTTC. Encoded protein: CASSPGTVRYEQYF.

This chain connects TRBV5-1 to TRBJ2-2; TRBD1 agrees at 9 bases. Germline CDR1 SGHRS, CDR2 YFSETQ. The V gene end was trimmed by 0 bases and the J gene end by 6 bases; junction bases not matched to a gene: 6. The length of the CDR3 is 16 residues. The CDR3: CASSLAGQGSPGELFF. The CDR3 region has the DNA TGCGCCAGCAGCTTGGCCGGACAGGGGAGCCCCGGGGAGCTGTTTTTT.

A few counts support this clonotype. V and J are TRBV29-1 and TRBJ2-5; 8 nucleotides match TRBD1. The J call is doubtful: the DNA matches TRBJ2-7 better. Germline-derived CDR1 and CDR2 are SQVTM and ANQGSEA. This CDR3 spans 14 amino acids. Written as DNA, the CDR3 is TGCAGCGTTGGCAGGACAGGGCAAGCCTACGAGCAGTACTTC. Protein product: CSVGRTGQAYEQYF.

As regards this clonotype: The junction and the germline gene differ at one end; a read error may be behind it. The CDR3 region has the DNA TGTGCCAGCAGTTTACAGGGACTTGGGCTTTCACCCCTCCGCTTT. This gives the protein CASSLQGLGLSPLRF. V usage is TRBV12-3 or TRBV12-4 and J usage is TRBJ1-6, with D possibly being TRBD1 (5 bases). The CDR3 totals 15 residues.